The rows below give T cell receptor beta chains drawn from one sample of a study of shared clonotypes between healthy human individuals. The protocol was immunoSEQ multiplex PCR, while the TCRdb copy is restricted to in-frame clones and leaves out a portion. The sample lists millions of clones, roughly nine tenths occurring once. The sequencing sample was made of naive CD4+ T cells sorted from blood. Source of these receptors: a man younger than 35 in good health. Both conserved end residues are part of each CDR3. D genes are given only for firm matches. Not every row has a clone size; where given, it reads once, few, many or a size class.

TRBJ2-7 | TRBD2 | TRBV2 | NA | CASVSGRAVTYEQYF | TGTGCCAGCGTTAGCGGGAGGGCCGTGACCTACGAGCAGTACTTC
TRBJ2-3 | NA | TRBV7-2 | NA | CASSVQGGGTDTQYF | TGTGCCAGCAGCGTACAGGGAGGGGGCACAGATACGCAGTATTTT
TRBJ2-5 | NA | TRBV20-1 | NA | CSAHGQTIQYF | TGCAGTGCCCATGGACAGACAATCCAGTACTTC
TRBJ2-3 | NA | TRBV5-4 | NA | CASSPIGARTDTQYF | TGTGCCAGCAGCCCTATCGGCGCCCGCACAGATACGCAGTATTTT
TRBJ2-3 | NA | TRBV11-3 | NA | CASSLGQTTDTQYF | TGTGCCAGCAGCTTAGGGCAAACAACGGATACGCAGTATTTT
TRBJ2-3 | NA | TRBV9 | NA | CASSVVGSTDTQYF | TGTGCCAGCAGCGTAGTTGGAAGCACAGATACGCAGTATTTT
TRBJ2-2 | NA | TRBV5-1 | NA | CASSSQPLENSGELFF | TGCGCCAGCAGCTCGCAACCTTTAGAGAACTCCGGGGAGCTGTTTTTT
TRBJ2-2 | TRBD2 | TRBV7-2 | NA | CASSLVAGGGYTGELFF | TGTGCCAGCAGCTTAGTAGCGGGAGGGGGCTACACCGGGGAGCTGTTTTTT
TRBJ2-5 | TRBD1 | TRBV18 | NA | CASSPPGTGGNQETQYF | TGTGCCAGCTCACCCCCCGGGACAGGGGGTAATCAAGAGACCCAGTACTTC
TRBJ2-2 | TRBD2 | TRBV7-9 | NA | CASSLGLAGNGELFF | TGTGCCAGCAGCTTAGGCCTAGCGGGTAACGGGGAGCTGTTTTTT
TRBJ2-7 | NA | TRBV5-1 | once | CASSLENEQYF | TGCGCCAGCAGCTTGGAGAACGAGCAGTACTTC
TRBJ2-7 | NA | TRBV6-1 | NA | CASRNYEQYF | TGTGCCAGCAGAAATTACGAGCAGTACTTC
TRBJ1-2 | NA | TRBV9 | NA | CASSVATGYGYTF | TGTGCCAGCAGCGTAGCTACGGGATATGGCTACACCTTC
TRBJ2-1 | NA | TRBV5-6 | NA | CASSGRGLAHDEQFF | TGTGCCAGCAGCGGGAGAGGTCTAGCGCACGATGAGCAGTTCTTC
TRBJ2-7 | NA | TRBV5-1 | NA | CASRTDSYEQYF | TGCGCCAGCCGAACCGACAGCTACGAGCAGTACTTC
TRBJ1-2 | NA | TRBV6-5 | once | CASTYGGGGYGYTF | TGTGCCAGCACCTACGGTGGGGGGGGCTATGGCTACACCTTC
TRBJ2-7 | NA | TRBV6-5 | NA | CASSRDTEQYF | TGTGCCAGCAGTCGTGACACCGAGCAGTACTTC
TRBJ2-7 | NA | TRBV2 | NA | CASRISAQWYEQYF | TGTGCCAGCAGGATATCGGCACAGTGGTACGAGCAGTACTTC
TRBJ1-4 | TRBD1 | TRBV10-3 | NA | CAISDRGPEKLFF | TGTGCCATCAGTGACAGGGGGCCTGAAAAACTGTTTTTT
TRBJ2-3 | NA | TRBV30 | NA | CAWSREKGMSTDTQYF | TGTGCCTGGAGTAGGGAAAAAGGGATGAGCACAGATACGCAGTATTTT